A selection of T cell receptor beta chains follows, all from one sample in a study of blood T cells in healthy people across ages. Each CDR3 protein gets one entry after TCRdb re-called the 5' RACE reads with MiXCR. The sample holds roughly 650,000 distinct CDR3 sequences, about 32% seen once. Input material: blood. The receptors were sampled from a woman aged 80 or over in good health. The CDR3 runs from the conserved cysteine through the conserved F or W. The D gene is left open where the match is weak. A clone size is listed for some rows: how often the clone was seen (once, few, many), or a class if it is expanded.

d_gene	j_gene	v_gene	abundance	CDR3aa	CDR3nt
-	TRBJ2-7	TRBV7-9	many	CASSLVAAGEQYF	TGTGCCAGCAGCTTAGTGGCGGCGGGGGAGCAGTACTTC
-	TRBJ1-1	TRBV5-1	few	CASRREISNTEAFF	TGCGCCAGCAGACGGGAAATCTCGAACACTGAAGCTTTCTTT
-	TRBJ2-5	TRBV18	-	CASSPVQQETQYF	TGTGCCAGCTCACCAGTCCAGCAAGAGACCCAGTACTTC
-	TRBJ2-3	TRBV12-3/TRBV12-4	many	CASSLHGESTDTQYF	TGTGCCAGCAGTTTACATGGGGAGAGTACAGATACGCAGTATTTT
-	TRBJ1-1	TRBV20-1	-	CSAKGGGGTEAFF	TGCAGTGCTAAAGGGGGGGGGGGTACTGAAGCTTTCTTT
TRBD1	TRBJ2-7	TRBV5-1	-	CASTHGVQGANEQYF	TGCGCCAGCACCCACGGAGTTCAGGGGGCTAACGAGCAGTACTTC
-	TRBJ2-3	TRBV20-1	many	CSAYRLVTDTQYF	TGCAGTGCTTACCGACTAGTCACAGATACGCAGTATTTT
-	TRBJ1-2	TRBV20-1	-	CSARPTGYGYTF	TGCAGTGCTAGACCTACAGGGTATGGCTACACCTTC
-	TRBJ2-7	TRBV3-1	many	CASTRSGSSYEQYF	TGTGCCAGCACCCGATCGGGCTCCTCCTACGAGCAGTACTTC
TRBD1	TRBJ2-3	TRBV20-1	-	CSAGTDRGTQYF	TGCAGTGCGGGGACAGATCGGGGTACGCAGTATTTT
-	TRBJ2-5	TRBV29-1	many	CSVDEGQYF	TGCAGCGTTGATGAGGGGCAGTACTTC
-	TRBJ2-1	TRBV27	many	CATRLGREQFF	TGTGCCACCCGCCTTGGTCGTGAGCAGTTCTTC
-	TRBJ2-1	TRBV20-1	many	CSAIEAGLYNEQFF	TGCAGTGCCATAGAGGCGGGGTTATACAATGAGCAGTTCTTC
-	TRBJ2-1	TRBV6-6	many	CASSYSGQRNEQFF	TGTGCCAGCAGTTACTCAGGGCAGAGGAATGAGCAGTTCTTC
-	TRBJ2-3	TRBV4-2	-	CASSQVSNDRTDTQYF	TGTGCCAGCAGCCAAGTGTCGAACGACCGCACAGATACGCAGTATTTT
-	TRBJ1-5	TRBV5-1	few	CASSSGPLKPQHF	TGCGCCAGCAGCTCGGGACCGTTAAAACCCCAGCATTTT
-	TRBJ1-6	TRBV21-1	-	CASATLAERDSPLHF	TGTGCCAGCGCCACCCTAGCAGAAAGGGATTCACCCCTCCACTTT
TRBD2	TRBJ2-7	TRBV7-2	few	CASSLTSGLTYEQYF	TGTGCCAGCAGCCTAACTAGCGGGCTTACCTACGAGCAGTACTTC
TRBD2	TRBJ2-1	TRBV6-2/TRBV6-3	many	CASSYSLGREGNEQFF	TGTGCCAGCAGTTACTCCCTTGGCAGGGAGGGCAATGAGCAGTTCTTC
TRBD1	TRBJ1-3	TRBV29-1	many	CSVGTGRSGNTIYF	TGCAGCGTTGGGACAGGGCGATCTGGAAACACCATATATTTT
-	TRBJ2-5	TRBV11-2	-	CASSLGFGEQETQYF	TGTGCCAGCAGCTTAGGGTTTGGGGAGCAAGAGACCCAGTACTTC
-	TRBJ2-5	TRBV20-1	-	CSAIPWGRETQYF	TGCAGTGCTATACCGTGGGGTCGGGAGACCCAGTACTTC
-	TRBJ2-1	TRBV29-1	-	CSVAKRGSSYNEQFF	TGCAGCGTCGCTAAGAGGGGAAGCTCCTACAATGAGCAGTTCTTC
-	TRBJ1-6	TRBV6-2/TRBV6-3	few	CASSYGALSRSPLHF	TGTGCCAGCAGTTACGGTGCGCTCTCACGATCACCCCTCCACTTT
-	TRBJ1-4	TRBV15	many	CATRGLEGGLVEKLFF	TGTGCCACCAGAGGCCTTGAAGGGGGGCTGGTTGAAAAACTGTTTTTT
TRBD2	TRBJ2-7	TRBV7-6	many	CASSPQRGGGEQYF	TGTGCCAGCAGCCCCCAGCGGGGGGGGGGCGAGCAGTACTTC
TRBD1	TRBJ1-1	TRBV29-1	many	CSVSGQGTEAFF	TGCAGCGTTTCGGGACAGGGGACTGAAGCTTTCTTT
TRBD1	TRBJ1-5	TRBV7-2	-	CASSSRTGSQPQHF	TGTGCCAGCAGCTCTAGGACAGGGAGTCAGCCCCAGCATTTT
TRBD2	TRBJ2-3	TRBV12-3/TRBV12-4	-	CTSSLSGGVGTQYF	TGTACCAGCAGTTTGAGCGGGGGGGTTGGTACGCAGTATTTT
-	TRBJ2-3	TRBV24-1	-	CATSERSFDRQGSDTQYF	TGTGCCACCAGTGAACGGTCCTTCGACAGGCAGGGATCAGATACGCAGTATTTT
-	TRBJ1-2	TRBV7-8	few	CASSLSGPANYGYTF	TGTGCCAGCAGCTTATCAGGGCCAGCTAACTATGGCTACACCTTC
-	TRBJ2-1	TRBV6-1	many	CASTWLGSYNEQFF	TGTGCCAGCACTTGGCTAGGCTCCTACAATGAGCAGTTCTTC
-	TRBJ2-7	TRBV6-5	many	CASSWAGLGEQYF	TGTGCCAGCAGCTGGGCAGGGTTAGGCGAGCAGTACTTC
-	TRBJ1-1	TRBV9	many	CASSVRQKNTEAFF	TGTGCCAGCAGCGTACGACAGAAGAACACTGAAGCTTTCTTT
-	TRBJ1-1	TRBV29-1	many	CSVAYQGNTEAFF	TGCAGCGTTGCATACCAGGGGAACACTGAAGCTTTCTTT
-	TRBJ2-3	TRBV6-2/TRBV6-3	many	CASRPLGQASTDTQYF	TGTGCCAGCAGACCCCTAGGACAAGCTAGCACAGATACGCAGTATTTT
-	TRBJ1-4	TRBV5-6	many	CASSFLQSGKLFF	TGTGCCAGCAGCTTTCTTCAGTCCGGAAAACTGTTTTTT
-	TRBJ2-3	TRBV29-1	many	CSVESRGADTQYF	TGCAGCGTTGAATCGAGGGGAGCAGATACGCAGTATTTT
-	TRBJ2-4	TRBV28	-	CGVEGVPKNIQYF	TGCGGGGTCGAAGGGGTCCCCAAAAACATTCAGTACTTC
-	TRBJ2-5	TRBV11-2	few	CASSPTGNQETQYF	TGTGCCAGCAGCCCCACGGGTAACCAAGAGACCCAGTACTTC
TRBD2	TRBJ2-5	TRBV20-1	-	CSASSGRVQETQYF	TGCAGTGCTAGTAGCGGGAGGGTTCAAGAGACCCAGTACTTC
-	TRBJ1-2	TRBV24-1	few	CATSDDGGYGCTF	TGTGCCACCAGTGATGACGGGGGCTATGGCTGCACCTTC
-	TRBJ1-2	TRBV6-2/TRBV6-3	many	CASSEELGKANYGYTF	TGTGCCAGCAGCGAGGAATTGGGGAAGGCTAACTATGGCTACACCTTC
-	TRBJ2-3	TRBV6-5	-	CASSYLGGGARTDTQYF	TGTGCCAGCAGTTATCTAGGAGGGGGGGCCCGCACAGATACGCAGTATTTT
-	TRBJ1-6	TRBV20-1	many	CSARRPGLDNSPLHF	TGCAGTGCTAGACGTCCGGGACTGGATAATTCACCCCTCCACTTT
TRBD1	TRBJ2-1	TRBV15	-	CATSRGTGAYNEQFF	TGTGCCACCAGCAGAGGGACAGGGGCCTACAATGAGCAGTTCTTC
-	TRBJ1-1	TRBV28	-	CASSLRVYRVNTEAFF	TGTGCCAGCAGTTTACGAGTTTACAGGGTGAACACTGAAGCTTTCTTT
-	TRBJ1-2	TRBV3-1	many	CASRQVGRSYGYTF	TGTGCCAGCAGACAAGTTGGACGAAGCTATGGCTACACCTTC
-	TRBJ2-7	TRBV7-9	-	CASSSSNFQLSYEQYF	TGTGCCAGCAGCTCGTCAAACTTTCAACTATCCTACGAGCAGTACTTC
TRBD2	TRBJ2-5	TRBV7-2	few	CASSPGTSGEEEAQYF	TGTGCCAGCAGCCCCGGGACTAGCGGGGAAGAAGAGGCCCAGTACTTC
-	TRBJ1-1	TRBV20-1	many	CSANEASRRNTEAFF	TGCAGTGCTAATGAGGCCTCCCGGCGGAACACTGAAGCTTTCTTT
TRBD2	TRBJ2-3	TRBV20-1	-	CSAGLAVDTQYF	TGCAGTGCTGGACTAGCGGTAGATACGCAGTATTTT
-	TRBJ2-5	TRBV5-1	many	CASSANLETQYF	TGCGCCAGCAGCGCAAACCTAGAGACCCAGTACTTC
-	TRBJ2-6	TRBV3-1	-	CASSGSASQNSGANVLTF	TGTGCCAGCAGCGGTTCGGCAAGCCAAAACTCTGGGGCCAACGTCCTGACTTTC